This TCR beta chain stems from a study of cytomegalovirus exposure and HLA in healthy donors. The assay was immunoSEQ multiplex PCR, and TCRdb's table has in-frame clones only and misses some. The sample contains about 160,000 clones, around 92% of which appear only once. V was clipped by 7 bases and J by 0 bases, with 14 bases between them. Germline values: CDR1 SGHRS, CDR2 YFSETQ. The CDR3 is 15 residues long. The chain combines TRBV5-1 with TRBJ1-3; D uncertain. This TCR derives from a woman under 30 in good health and CMV-seropositive. Input material: PBMCs. The CDR3: CASGREGSSGNTIYF. The CDR3 DNA sequence: TGCGCCAGCGGGAGAGAAGGTAGCTCTGGAAACACCATATATTTT.